A single sample is the source of the 29 T cell receptor beta chains below, sequenced in a study of blood T cells in healthy people across ages. Through a sample-barcoded 5' primer and a J-beta primer mix, a second PCR was run for 7 to 11 cycles. TCRdb passed the 5' RACE reads through MiXCR, listing each CDR3 protein once. The table records some 760,000 distinct CDR3 sequences, 20% to 25% of them present only once. These records were also assigned to another study, of T cells of mothers and their children.

Sequenced material: blood. Receptors originate from a boy under 18 in good health.

This clonotype was seen a handful of times. V is TRBV7-8 and J is TRBJ2-7; 10 bases map to TRBD2. Germline CDR1 is SGHVS and CDR2 is FQNEAQ. The CDR3 covers 15 residues. V gave up 3 bases and J gave up 1 base; unmatched junction bases: 3. The CDR3 sequence: CASSFERGGSYEQYF. CDR3 sequence (DNA): TGTGCCAGCAGCTTTGAGCGGGGGGGTTCCTACGAGCAGTACTTC.

The sample holds many counts of this clonotype. The chain employs TRBV4-1 and TRBJ2-7; D perhaps matches TRBD1 (6 bases). Germline V lookup: CDR1 MGHRA, CDR2 YSYEKL. The ends were cut back, 0 bases at V and 0 bases at J, with 21 bases in the middle. This CDR3 contains 19 residues. CDR3 coding DNA: TGCGCCAGCAGCCAAGACCTACTTTATTCACAGGGTAGCTCCTACGAGCAGTACTTC. Translating gives CASSQDLLYSQGSSYEQYF.

This clonotype came up a few times. The chain couples TRBV29-1 to TRBJ2-5; unclear D gene. Germline CDR1 SQVTM, CDR2 ANQGSEA. The CDR3 is 11 amino acids. Trimming removed 3 bases at V and 11 bases at J, with 13 bases between. This CDR3 is CSVDDGFEQYF. For the CDR3, the DNA is TGCAGCGTTGATGATGGTTTTGAGCAGTACTTC.

There are a few counts of this clonotype. The J gene is TRBJ2-5, the V gene TRBV11-2; D may be TRBD1 or TRBD2 (7 bases each). Near its end, the DNA agrees better with TRBJ2-7, so the J call may be wrong. Germline lookup yields CDR1 SGHAT and CDR2 FQNNGV. The CDR3 length is 18 residues. The CDR3 region is CASSPTLKGGRGPYEQYF. For the CDR3, the DNA is TGTGCCAGCAGCCCAACGTTAAAGGGTGGGAGGGGGCCCTACGAGCAGTACTTC.

This clonotype was seen only a few times. The chain joins TRBV3-1 to TRBJ2-5; 8 positions agree with TRBD1. The CDR3 is made up of 15 amino acids. Losses at the gene ends were 2 bases for V and 5 bases for J; bases not matched to a gene: 7. Germline CDR1 is LGHDT and CDR2 is YNNKEL (reference sequence). In DNA, the CDR3 is TGTGCCAGCAGCCAATGGGCAGGGGGCGATGAGACCCAGTACTTC. It yields the protein CASSQWAGGDETQYF.

The chain carries TRBV30 and TRBJ2-7; perhaps TRBD2 as D (5 bases). From germline, CDR1 is GTSNPN and CDR2 SVGIG (reference sequence). Deletions cut 3 bases from V and 1 base from J, with 10 bases between. The CDR3 length is 13 residues. CDR3: CAWSSSGSYEQYF. The CDR3 DNA sequence: TGTGCCTGGAGCTCGAGCGGATCCTACGAGCAGTACTTC.

A few counts support this clonotype. This chain uses TRBV6-6 with TRBJ2-7; D perhaps matches TRBD1 (7 bases). The germline V and J ends were trimmed by 8 bases and 5 bases, with 19 bases remaining between them. Germline CDR1 and CDR2: MNHNY and SVGAGI (reference sequence). The CDR3 loop spans 14 amino acids. The CDR3 is CASCGAGGIHEQYF. CDR3 coding DNA: TGTGCCAGCTGCGGGGCAGGGGGTATCCACGAGCAGTACTTC.

The chain joins TRBV5-4 to TRBJ2-7, with 8 nucleotides matching TRBD1. The V gene's germline CDR1 is SGHNT and CDR2 YYREEE (reference sequence). The CDR3 is 15 residues long. With 4 bases clipped from V and 0 bases from J, the junction kept 6 bases outside the gene matches. CDR3 amino acids: CASSTRDRSSYEQYF. The CDR3 region has the DNA TGTGCCAGCAGCACCAGGGACAGGAGCTCCTACGAGCAGTACTTC.

The chain is built from TRBV20-1 and TRBJ1-5; D may be TRBD1 (6 bases). V lost 3 bases, J lost 2 bases, and 14 bases lay in between. The CDR3 covers 15 residues. CDR1 is DFQATT, CDR2 SNEGSKA, per germline (reference sequence). The DNA for the CDR3 is TGCAGTGCTAGGTCGGGGGCCTCGGGCAATCAGCCCCAGCATTTT. It is translated as CSARSGASGNQPQHF.

V gene TRBV6-5 combines with J gene TRBJ1-1, with a tentative D call TRBD1 (5 bases). This CDR3 has 13 residues. Germline loops: CDR1 MNHEY, CDR2 SVGAGI. Trimming stripped 7 bases from V and 0 bases from J, with 9 bases between. CDR3 residues: CASIDRVNTEAFF. DNA of the CDR3: TGTGCCAGCATTGACAGAGTGAACACTGAAGCTTTCTTT.

This clonotype was seen a handful of times. The J gene is TRBJ2-5, the V gene TRBV7-6, with 8 bases lining up with TRBD2. The tail of the sequence fits TRBJ2-7 better, so the J call may be wrong. CDR1 is SGHVS and CDR2 is FNYEAQ in the germline V gene. This CDR3 region has 16 residues. DNA of the CDR3: TGTGCCAGCAGCCCCGGACCATCGGCGGGAGGAAGCGAGCAGTACTTC. It translates to CASSPGPSAGGSEQYF.

This sequence joins TRBV6-2 or TRBV6-3 and TRBJ2-1; 8 bases match TRBD1. In germline, CDR1 is MNHEY, CDR2 SVGEGT. V lost 8 bases to trimming and J lost 4 bases; unmatched junction nucleotides: 10. The CDR3 has 15 amino acids. The CDR3 nucleotides read TGTGCCAGCCTCGACAAAAGGGACAGGTACAATGAGCAGTTCTTC. Its translation: CASLDKRDRYNEQFF.

The chain has TRBV5-1 and TRBJ2-5; D gene uncertain. CDR3 length: 14 residues. Germline values: CDR1 SGHRS, CDR2 YFSETQ. Trimming took 2 bases from V and 2 from J, leaving 10 bases between them. The CDR3 loop is CASSLRVIQETQYF. Written as DNA, the CDR3 is TGCGCCAGCAGCTTAAGGGTGATTCAAGAGACCCAGTACTTC.

This clonotype has only a few counts. V gene TRBV7-8 combines with J gene TRBJ2-1, with D tentatively TRBD2 (5 bases). Trimming left V 0 bases short and J 0 bases short, with 15 bases between. Germline V gives CDR1 SGHVS, CDR2 FQNEAQ. The CDR3 sequence is 18 residues long. CDR3 in amino acids: CASSLAIGVGYSYNEQFF. DNA for the CDR3: TGTGCCAGCAGCTTAGCGATCGGGGTAGGTTACTCCTACAATGAGCAGTTCTTC.

This clonotype occurred a few times. The gene calls are TRBV28 and TRBJ1-1; TRBD1 is a possible D gene (6 bases). With 5 bases removed from V and 6 bases from J, the gap between germline ends came to 19 bases. Germline CDR1 and CDR2: MDHEN and SYDVKM. The CDR3 sequence is 15 residues long. CDR3 nucleotide sequence: TGTGCCAGCAGTAGCGGGACAATGAGGGGTGCTGAAGCTTTCTTT. This codes for CASSSGTMRGAEAFF.

This chain links TRBV5-4 with TRBJ2-3; D gene ambiguous. The CDR3 extends over 13 amino acids. Germline-derived CDR1 and CDR2 are SGHNT and YYREEE (reference sequence). The V end was cut by 2 bases, the J end by 2 bases, with 6 bases between. Here the CDR3 reads CASSLQPTDTQYF. The CDR3 DNA follows: TGTGCCAGCAGCTTACAACCCACAGATACGCAGTATTTT.

This clonotype occurred once. One end of the junction is discordant with germline, which a read error may explain. This sequence joins TRBV29-1 and TRBJ1-1; D remains ambiguous. The germline V gene has CDR1 SQVTM and CDR2 ANQGSEA. The CDR3 is 13 amino acids. The DNA of the CDR3 is TGCAGCGTCCTCACGACGGAGAACACTGAAGCCTTCTTT. Translation gives CSVLTTENTEAFF. The full variable domain, completed using reference TRBV29-1 and TRBJ1-1, is SAVISQKPSRDICQRGTSLTIQCQVDSQVTMMFWYRQQPGQSLTLIATANQGSEATYESGFVIDKFPISRPNLTFSTLTVSNMSPEDSSIYLCSVLTTENTEAFFGQGTRLTVV.

V is TRBV7-9 and J is TRBJ2-7, with TRBD1 as a possible D gene (5 bases). V lost 3 bases to trimming and J lost 5 bases, with 14 bases between them. Germline V gives CDR1 SEHNR, CDR2 FQNEAQ (reference sequence). The CDR3 has 14 residues. This CDR3 reads CASSFPGNVHEQYF. In nucleotides, the CDR3 is TGTGCCAGCAGCTTTCCAGGGAATGTACACGAGCAGTACTTC.

This clonotype was seen only a few times. The J gene is TRBJ2-2, the V gene TRBV29-1, with D possibly matching TRBD2 (6 bases). Trimming cost V 2 bases and J 0 bases, with 7 bases left between them. Germline CDR1 SQVTM, CDR2 ANQGSEA. The CDR3 sequence is 14 residues long. Here the CDR3 DNA reads TGCAGCGTTGAACCGGGGGCGAACACCGGGGAGCTGTTTTTT. It codes for CSVEPGANTGELFF.

V usage is TRBV12-3 or TRBV12-4 and J usage is TRBJ2-7; D is perhaps TRBD1 (6 bases). This CDR3 is built from 14 residues. Deletions cut 6 bases from V and 4 bases from J, with 16 bases between. DNA of the CDR3: TGTGCCAGCAGCGGGACATCGTGGGAATACGAGCAGTACTTC. Encoded protein: CASSGTSWEYEQYF.

A few counts support this clonotype. J is TRBJ2-5 and V is TRBV18; 9 bases line up with TRBD1. V trimming: 3 bases; J trimming: 3 bases; junction bases outside the gene matches: 5. The CDR3 runs 15 residues. In germline, CDR1 is KGHSH, CDR2 LQKENI. The DNA for the CDR3 is TGTGCCAGCTCACCGGGACAGGGAAAGGAAGAGACCCAGTACTTC. Protein: CASSPGQGKEETQYF.

This clonotype was seen a handful of times. The chain joins TRBV15 to TRBJ2-3, with 8 bases matching TRBD2. The V gene end was trimmed by 8 bases and the J gene end by 5 bases; junction bases not matched to a gene: 3. The length of the CDR3 is 12 residues. Germline values: CDR1 LNHNV, CDR2 YYDKDF (reference sequence). CDR3 nucleotides: TGTGCCACCCGGGGGGGCCTAGATACGCAGTATTTT. Translation: CATRGGLDTQYF. The whole variable domain, filled in from reference TRBV15 and TRBJ2-3, reads DAMVIQNPRYQVTQFGKPVTLSCSQTLNHNVMYWYQQKSSQAPKLLFHYYDKDFNNEADTPDNFQSRRPNTSFCFLDIRSPGLGDTAMYLCATRGGLDTQYFGPGTRLTVL.

The CDR3 sequence is CASSDGLTNTGELFF. The CDR3, as DNA: TGTGCCAGCAGCGACGGTCTAACAAACACCGGGGAGCTGTTTTTT. The J gene is TRBJ2-2, the V gene TRBV28; D call uncertain. V was shortened by 6 bases and J by 2 bases, with 13 bases between the two germline ends. Germline V gene lookup returns CDR1 MDHEN and CDR2 SYDVKM. The CDR3 is 15 residues long.

This clonotype was counted a few times. The J gene is TRBJ2-5, the V gene TRBV3-1, with 10 bases aligning to TRBD2. The J call is doubtful: the DNA matches TRBJ2-7 better. CDR1 and CDR2 from the germline V gene are LGHDT and YNNKEL (reference sequence). This CDR3 has 16 residues. The CDR3 loop is CASSYTPSGRAYEQYF. The CDR3 DNA reads TGTGCCAGCAGCTACACTCCCAGCGGGAGGGCCTACGAGCAGTACTTC.

The chain employs TRBV7-9 and TRBJ2-3; 8 bases match TRBD2. With V trimmed by 3 bases and J by 6 bases, 14 bases remained unmatched. CDR1 and CDR2 from the germline V gene are SEHNR and FQNEAQ (reference sequence). The CDR3 totals 17 residues. This chain's CDR3 is CASSFTVAGSLADTQYF. The CDR3 nucleotides read TGTGCCAGCAGCTTCACGGTAGCGGGGTCCTTGGCGGATACGCAGTATTTT. Drawing the rest from reference TRBV7-9 and TRBJ2-3, the complete variable domain is DTGVSQNPRHKITKRGQNVTFRCDPISEHNRLYWYRQTLGQGPEFLTYFQNEAQLEKSRLLSDRFSAERPKGSFSTLEIQRTEQGDSAMYLCASSFTVAGSLADTQYFGPGTRLTVL.

This clonotype showed up just a few times. The CDR3 DNA sequence: TGCAGTGCTAGCGTGGGGGCGAGCACCGGGGAGCTGTTTTTT. Translation gives CSASVGASTGELFF. This sequence joins TRBV20-1 and TRBJ2-2, with a weak D call TRBD1 (6 bases). V gave up 3 bases and J gave up 4 bases, with 12 bases separating them. The CDR3 is made up of 14 amino acids. Germline V lookup: CDR1 DFQATT, CDR2 SNEGSKA (reference sequence).

This sequence joins TRBV9 and TRBJ1-6; weak D call: TRBD1 (5 bases). V was shortened by 2 bases and J by 0 bases, with 6 bases between the two germline ends. In germline, CDR1 is SGDLS, CDR2 YYNGEE. The CDR3 length is 15 residues. CDR3 nucleotide sequence: TGTGCCAGCAGCGTGGGACTCTCCTATAATTCACCCCTCCACTTT. Its translation: CASSVGLSYNSPLHF.

The V gene is TRBV15, the J gene TRBJ1-5, with D possibly TRBD1 on 5 matching bases. CDR1 LNHNV and CDR2 YYDKDF come from the germline V gene (reference sequence). V lost 1 base to trimming and J lost 4 bases, with 11 bases between them. The CDR3 is 15 amino acids. The CDR3 region is CATSRGRVRNQPQHF. CDR3 coding DNA: TGTGCCACCAGCAGAGGCAGGGTTAGGAATCAGCCCCAGCATTTT.

This clonotype was counted only a few times. The genes are TRBV6-1 and TRBJ2-1; D gene unclear. The J call may be in error: the DNA end matches TRBJ2-5 better. Germline loops: CDR1 MNHNS, CDR2 SASEGT. This CDR3 is 11 amino acids long. The CDR3 region has the DNA TGTGCCAGCAGATGGCAGGAGACCCAGTACTTC. Translated, it gives CASRWQETQYF.